This T cell receptor (beta chain) was identified in a study of T cells in Graves' hyperthyroidism and ophthalmopathy. Remarks on this clonotype: The antigen is undetermined.

Study-level points and caveats: Using 13 V-J features, a model discriminated ophthalmopathy from stable hyperthyroidism. It was a median 6.5 months before onset that the model predicted ophthalmopathy.

Researchers took RNA transcripts and amplified the TCR beta CDR3 regions from them. The HTBI primer set drove a first-round RT-PCR of the TCR CDR3. TCRdb itself ran the multiplex PCR reads through MiXCR, one entry per CDR3 protein. Of roughly 500,000 distinct CDR3 sequences in the sample, 46% were seen once. The CDR3 runs to 18 residues. V was pared by 4 bases and J by 3 bases, with 18 bases between. Looked up from germline, CDR1 is KGHDR and CDR2 is SFDVKD. The specimen sequenced was peripheral blood or thyroid tissue (not recorded which). This receptor was taken from an adult woman with Graves' disease, either hyperthyroidism or ophthalmopathy (not recorded which). The chain links TRBV24-1 to TRBJ2-6; either TRBD1 or TRBD2 may fit D (5 bases each). CDR3 protein: CATSDPGTDILGANVLTF. The CDR3 nucleotides read TGTGCCACCAGTGACCCCGGGACGGATATTCTTGGGGCCAACGTCCTGACTTTC.